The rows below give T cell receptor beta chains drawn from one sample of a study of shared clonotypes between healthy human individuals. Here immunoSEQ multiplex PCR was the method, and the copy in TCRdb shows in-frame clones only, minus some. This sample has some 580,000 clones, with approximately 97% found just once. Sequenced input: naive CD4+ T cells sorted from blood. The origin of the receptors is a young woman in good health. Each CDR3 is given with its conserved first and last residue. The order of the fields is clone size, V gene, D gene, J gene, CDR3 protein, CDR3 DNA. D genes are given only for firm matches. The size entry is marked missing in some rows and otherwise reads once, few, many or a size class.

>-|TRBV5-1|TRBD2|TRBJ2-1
CASSLGREGAYNEQFF
TGCGCCAGCAGCTTGGGACGGGAGGGGGCCTACAATGAGCAGTTCTTC
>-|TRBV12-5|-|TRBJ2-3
CASGGESDTQYF
TGTGCTAGTGGGGGGGAGTCAGATACGCAGTATTTT
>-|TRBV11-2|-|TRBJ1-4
CASSLGKTGVEKLFF
TGTGCCAGCAGCTTAGGGAAGACAGGAGTTGAAAAACTGTTTTTT
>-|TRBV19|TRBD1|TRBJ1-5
CASKDRGEQPQHF
TGTGCCAGCAAGGACAGGGGAGAACAGCCCCAGCATTTT
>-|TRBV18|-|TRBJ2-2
CASSPDLNTGELFF
TGTGCCAGCTCACCGGATCTAAACACCGGGGAGCTGTTTTTT
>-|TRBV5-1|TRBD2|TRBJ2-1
CASSLEREGDEQFF
TGCGCCAGCAGCTTAGAGCGGGAGGGCGATGAGCAGTTCTTC
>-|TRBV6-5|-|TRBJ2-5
CASSYSWGPQETQYF
TGTGCCAGCAGTTACTCCTGGGGACCCCAAGAGACCCAGTACTTC
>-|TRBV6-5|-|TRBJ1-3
CASGRGNTIYF
TGTGCCAGCGGCCGGGGAAACACCATATATTTT
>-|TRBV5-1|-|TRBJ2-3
CASSLLGVSTDTQYF
TGCGCCAGCAGTCTACTCGGGGTTAGCACAGATACGCAGTATTTT
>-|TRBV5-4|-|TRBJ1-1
CASSLPGRVEAFF
TGTGCCAGCAGCTTGCCAGGGAGGGTTGAAGCTTTCTTT
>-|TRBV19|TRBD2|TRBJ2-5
CASSSGRRSETQYF
TGTGCCAGTAGTAGCGGGAGGAGGTCAGAGACCCAGTACTTC
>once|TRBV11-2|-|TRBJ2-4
CASSLVLAKNIQYF
TGTGCCAGCAGCTTAGTTTTAGCCAAAAACATTCAGTACTTC
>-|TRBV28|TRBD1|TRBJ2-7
CASSTAGQAIYEQYF
TGTGCCAGCAGCACTGCGGGACAGGCAATCTACGAGCAGTACTTC
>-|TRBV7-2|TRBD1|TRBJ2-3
CASSPPGTVTDTQYF
TGTGCCAGCAGCCCCCCCGGGACAGTGACAGATACGCAGTATTTT
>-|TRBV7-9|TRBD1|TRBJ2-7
CASSLGDRGPNEQYF
TGTGCCAGCAGCTTAGGGGACAGGGGTCCGAACGAGCAGTACTTC
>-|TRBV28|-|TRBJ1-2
CASSRDPEGPGYTF
TGTGCCAGCAGTCGGGACCCTGAGGGTCCTGGCTACACCTTC
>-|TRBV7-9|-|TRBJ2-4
CASSLAHASNPGGNIQYF
TGTGCCAGCAGCTTAGCGCACGCTAGCAACCCTGGGGGAAACATTCAGTACTTC
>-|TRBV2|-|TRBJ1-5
CASSEDWINQPQHF
TGTGCCAGCAGTGAGGATTGGATCAATCAGCCCCAGCATTTT
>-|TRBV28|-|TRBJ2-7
CASRPTGSYEQYF
TGTGCCAGCAGGCCGACAGGTTCCTACGAGCAGTACTTC
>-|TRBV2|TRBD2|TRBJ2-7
CASLRSGVEQYF
TGTGCCAGCTTACGGAGCGGGGTCGAGCAGTACTTC
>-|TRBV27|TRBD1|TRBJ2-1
CASQSRGSHEQFF
TGTGCCAGCCAGTCCAGGGGGTCGCATGAGCAGTTCTTC
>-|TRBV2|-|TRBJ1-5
CASSDRTGYQPQHF
TGTGCCAGCAGTGACAGAACGGGTTATCAGCCCCAGCATTTT
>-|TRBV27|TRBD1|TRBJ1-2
CASSLPYGQGGMNYGYTF
TGTGCCAGCAGTCTCCCGTATGGACAGGGGGGAATGAACTATGGCTACACCTTC
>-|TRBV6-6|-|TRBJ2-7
CASGFQGSSRYEQYF
TGTGCCAGCGGCTTCCAGGGGAGTTCTAGGTACGAGCAGTACTTC
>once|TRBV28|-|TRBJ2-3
CASDRGTDTQYF
TGTGCCAGCGACCGGGGCACAGATACGCAGTATTTT
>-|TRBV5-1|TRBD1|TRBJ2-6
CASSHGDRGSGANVLTF
TGCGCCAGCAGCCACGGGGACAGGGGTTCGGGGGCCAACGTCCTGACTTTC
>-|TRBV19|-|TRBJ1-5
CASSIDRTDYQPQHF
TGTGCCAGTAGTATAGATCGGACAGACTATCAGCCCCAGCATTTT
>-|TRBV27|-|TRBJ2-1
CASSLAGVRGNEQFF
TGTGCCAGCAGTCTCGCCGGAGTCAGAGGGAATGAGCAGTTCTTC
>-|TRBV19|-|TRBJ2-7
CASSPQGVAESSYEQYF
TGTGCCAGTAGTCCCCAGGGGGTAGCGGAGAGCTCCTACGAGCAGTACTTC
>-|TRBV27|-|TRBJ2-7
CASSSNPRSADHEQYF
TGTGCCAGCAGCTCCAACCCGCGGAGCGCCGACCACGAGCAGTACTTC
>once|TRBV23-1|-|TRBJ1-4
CASSQSNEKLFF
TGCGCCAGCAGTCAATCTAATGAAAAACTGTTTTTT
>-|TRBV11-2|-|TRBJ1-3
CASSLGGNTIYF
TGTGCCAGCAGCTTAGGTGGAAACACCATATATTTT
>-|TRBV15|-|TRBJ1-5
CATSPRGFGSNQPQHF
TGTGCCACCAGTCCTAGGGGCTTCGGGAGCAATCAGCCCCAGCATTTT
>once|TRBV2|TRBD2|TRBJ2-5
CASLAGGGETQYF
TGTGCCAGCTTAGCGGGAGGGGGGGAGACCCAGTACTTC
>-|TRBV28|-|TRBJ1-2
CASSFGVYGYTF
TGTGCCAGCAGTTTCGGGGTCTATGGCTACACCTTC
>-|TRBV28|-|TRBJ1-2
CASSLFISGGLGYTF
TGTGCCAGCAGTTTATTTATCAGCGGAGGTCTTGGCTACACCTTC
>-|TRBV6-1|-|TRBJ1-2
CASSELSYGYTF
TGTGCCAGCAGTGAACTCAGCTATGGCTACACCTTC
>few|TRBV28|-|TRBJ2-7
CAVGLEGGSYEQYF
TGTGCCGTGGGGTTGGAGGGGGGATCCTACGAGCAGTACTTC
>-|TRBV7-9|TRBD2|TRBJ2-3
CASSRNQRDSSTDTQYF
TGTGCCAGCAGCAGAAACCAGCGGGACTCTAGCACAGATACGCAGTATTTT
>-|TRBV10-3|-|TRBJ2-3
CAISDRTGLGTDTQYF
TGTGCCATCAGTGATAGAACGGGATTGGGTACAGATACGCAGTATTTT
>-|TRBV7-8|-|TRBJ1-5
CASSLEGLLNSNQPQHF
TGTGCCAGCAGCTTAGAGGGCCTCTTAAATAGCAATCAGCCCCAGCATTTT
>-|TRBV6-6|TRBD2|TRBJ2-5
CASTRGTSGKRETQYF
TGTGCCAGCACCCGCGGGACTAGCGGGAAGAGAGAGACCCAGTACTTC
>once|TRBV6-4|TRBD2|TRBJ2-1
CASSATSGRSHEQFF
TGTGCCAGCAGCGCAACTAGCGGGAGGTCCCATGAGCAGTTCTTC